This record covers a single TCR beta chain. One end of the junction fails to match germline, which may point to a read error. The protocol was immunoSEQ multiplex PCR, while the TCRdb copy is restricted to in-frame clones and leaves out a portion. The sample carries 150,000 to 200,000 clones, roughly 94% recorded once. CDR3 length: 13 residues. This record comes from a study of control samples from healthy donors and cancer patients. This chain uses TRBV12-3 or TRBV12-4 with TRBJ2-7; D may correspond to TRBD1 or TRBD2 (5 bases each). The sample comprised blood. The sequence came from a woman younger than 30 in good health. CDR3 bases: TGTGCCAGCAGTTGGGGGATTTCCTCCGAGCAGTACTTC. Residues: CASSWGISSEQYF.